The clone carrying this T cell receptor (beta chain) has only a few counts. The antigen remains undetermined. CDR1 and CDR2 from the germline V gene are SGHAT and FQNNGV. There are 14 residues in the CDR3. Deletions cut 3 bases from V and 4 bases from J, with 9 bases between. The second PCR ran roughly 6 to 11 cycles with a sample-barcoded 5' primer and J-beta primers. In TCRdb, the 5' RACE reads were re-called with MiXCR into one record per CDR3 protein. Of 540,000 or so distinct CDR3 sequences listed, 25% to 30% were seen once; the top ten hold 15% to 20%. These data originate in a study of blood T cells in healthy people across ages. Study observations and caveats: A roughly linear fall in TCR beta diversity per million T cells was seen with increasing age. The authors considered diversity estimates from one million T cells to be underestimates. Naive CD4+ cells and diversity were both higher in long-lived donors than in aged donors. Lack of knowledge of donor CMV status possibly confounded expanded clonotype changes.

This TCR was recovered from a woman aged 70 to 79 in good health. The V gene is TRBV11-2, the J gene TRBJ1-4; D gene uncertain. Sequenced sample: blood. The CDR3 loop reads CASSFRGFNEKLFF. The CDR3 DNA sequence: TGTGCCAGCAGCTTCCGAGGGTTTAATGAAAAACTGTTTTTT.